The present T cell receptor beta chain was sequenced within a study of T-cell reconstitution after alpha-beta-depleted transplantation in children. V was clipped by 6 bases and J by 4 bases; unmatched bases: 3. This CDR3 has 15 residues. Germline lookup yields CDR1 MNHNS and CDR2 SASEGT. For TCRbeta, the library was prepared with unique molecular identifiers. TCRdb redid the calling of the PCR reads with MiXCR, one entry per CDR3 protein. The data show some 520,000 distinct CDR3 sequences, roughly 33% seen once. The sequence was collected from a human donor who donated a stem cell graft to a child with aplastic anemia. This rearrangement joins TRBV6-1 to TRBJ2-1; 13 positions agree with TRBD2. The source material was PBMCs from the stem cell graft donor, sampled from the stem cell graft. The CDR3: CASRRTSGSYNEQFF. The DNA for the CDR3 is TGTGCCAGCAGGAGGACTAGCGGGAGTTACAATGAGCAGTTCTTC.